Listed below are T cell receptor beta chains from one sample, sequenced in a study of cytomegalovirus exposure and HLA in healthy donors. TCRdb keeps only in-frame clones here, not all; method: immunoSEQ multiplex PCR. The sample contains about 160,000 clones, approximately 84% of which appear only once. Sequencing was carried out using PBMCs. The receptor set was obtained from a woman in her forties or fifties in good health and CMV-seropositive. Both conserved end residues are part of each CDR3. The order of the fields is clone size, J gene, D gene, V gene, CDR3 protein, CDR3 DNA. A D gene is named only where the DNA matches it firmly. Some rows have no size entry. The others give once, few or many, or a class for an expanded clone.

clone size: NA; J gene: TRBJ2-5; D gene: TRBD2; V gene: TRBV5-1; CDR3 protein: CASSLVRGGETQYF; CDR3 DNA: TGCGCCAGCAGCTTGGTACGGGGGGGCGAGACCCAGTACTTC
clone size: NA; J gene: TRBJ1-4; D gene: NA; V gene: TRBV7-3; CDR3 protein: CASSLQHLENEKLFF; CDR3 DNA: TGTGCCAGCAGCTTACAGCATCTGGAGAATGAAAAACTGTTTTTT
clone size: few; J gene: TRBJ1-6; D gene: TRBD1; V gene: TRBV19; CDR3 protein: CASSIGRGNSPLHF; CDR3 DNA: TGTGCCAGTAGTATCGGCAGGGGGAATTCACCCCTCCACTTT
clone size: NA; J gene: TRBJ2-1; D gene: TRBD2; V gene: TRBV11-3; CDR3 protein: CASSLDAAGGNYNEQFF; CDR3 DNA: TGTGCCAGCAGCTTAGATGCAGCGGGAGGCAATTACAATGAGCAGTTCTTC
clone size: NA; J gene: TRBJ1-2; D gene: NA; V gene: TRBV7-2; CDR3 protein: CASSPGQNNYGYTF; CDR3 DNA: TGTGCCAGCAGCCCCGGACAGAATAACTATGGCTACACCTTC
clone size: NA; J gene: TRBJ2-3; D gene: NA; V gene: TRBV7-2; CDR3 protein: CASSREQATDTQYF; CDR3 DNA: TGTGCCAGCAGCCGTGAACAGGCGACAGATACGCAGTATTTT
clone size: NA; J gene: TRBJ1-5; D gene: NA; V gene: TRBV7-2; CDR3 protein: CASSLGQAGDKHF; CDR3 DNA: TGTGCCAGCAGCTTAGGACAGGCGGGAGATAAGCATTTT
clone size: NA; J gene: TRBJ1-6; D gene: TRBD1; V gene: TRBV5-7; CDR3 protein: CASGDRGSPLHF; CDR3 DNA: TGTGCCAGCGGGGACAGGGGTTCACCCCTCCACTTT
clone size: NA; J gene: TRBJ1-2; D gene: NA; V gene: TRBV11-2; CDR3 protein: CASSLDGRDYGYTF; CDR3 DNA: TGTGCCAGCAGCTTAGACGGCAGGGACTATGGCTACACCTTC
clone size: NA; J gene: TRBJ2-3; D gene: TRBD2; V gene: TRBV7-3; CDR3 protein: CASSSSWGGSTDTQYF; CDR3 DNA: TGTGCCAGCAGCTCGTCGTGGGGGGGAAGCACAGATACGCAGTATTTT
clone size: NA; J gene: TRBJ1-4; D gene: TRBD1; V gene: TRBV7-9; CDR3 protein: CASSSRTGGSATNEKLFF; CDR3 DNA: TGTGCCAGCAGCTCCCGGACAGGGGGTTCTGCAACTAATGAAAAACTGTTTTTT
clone size: NA; J gene: TRBJ1-3; D gene: NA; V gene: TRBV6-5; CDR3 protein: CASSYSSTYSGNTIYF; CDR3 DNA: TGTGCCAGCAGTTACTCATCTACCTACTCTGGAAACACCATATATTTT
clone size: few; J gene: TRBJ1-2; D gene: NA; V gene: TRBV25-1; CDR3 protein: CASSLPPPSGGYTF; CDR3 DNA: TGTGCCAGCAGCTTACCACCCCCCAGCGGTGGCTACACCTTC
clone size: NA; J gene: TRBJ2-7; D gene: NA; V gene: TRBV28; CDR3 protein: CATTRGSSYEQYF; CDR3 DNA: TGTGCCACCACGCGAGGGAGCTCCTACGAGCAGTACTTC
clone size: NA; J gene: TRBJ1-4; D gene: TRBD1; V gene: TRBV2; CDR3 protein: CASSESGQDNEKLFF; CDR3 DNA: TGTGCCAGCAGTGAATCGGGACAGGATAATGAAAAACTGTTTTTT
clone size: NA; J gene: TRBJ1-1; D gene: NA; V gene: TRBV30; CDR3 protein: CAWCREMNTEDFF; CDR3 DNA: TGTGCCTGGTGTAGGGAGATGAACACTGAAGATTTCTTT
clone size: NA; J gene: TRBJ2-7; D gene: NA; V gene: TRBV19; CDR3 protein: CASSMYSSYEQYF; CDR3 DNA: TGTGCCAGTAGTATGTACAGCTCCTACGAGCAGTACTTC
clone size: NA; J gene: TRBJ1-5; D gene: NA; V gene: TRBV21-1; CDR3 protein: CASSNRRRQPQHF; CDR3 DNA: TGTGCCAGCAGCAACCGGAGGAGACAGCCCCAGCATTTT
clone size: once; J gene: TRBJ2-3; D gene: NA; V gene: TRBV7-2; CDR3 protein: CASSSRLGATDTQYF; CDR3 DNA: TGTGCCAGCAGCTCCCGACTAGGAGCCACAGATACGCAGTATTTT
clone size: NA; J gene: TRBJ1-5; D gene: TRBD1; V gene: TRBV19; CDR3 protein: CASSLPGTGGSQPQHF; CDR3 DNA: TGTGCCAGTAGTCTCCCCGGGACAGGGGGCAGTCAGCCCCAGCATTTT
clone size: NA; J gene: TRBJ2-7; D gene: TRBD1; V gene: TRBV13; CDR3 protein: CASSLRQGIYEQYF; CDR3 DNA: TGTGCCAGCAGCTTACGACAGGGGATCTACGAGCAGTACTTC
clone size: NA; J gene: TRBJ1-1; D gene: NA; V gene: TRBV5-8; CDR3 protein: CASSFLEGLTEAFF; CDR3 DNA: TGTGCCAGCAGCTTTCTAGAGGGTCTAACTGAAGCTTTCTTT
clone size: NA; J gene: TRBJ1-3; D gene: NA; V gene: TRBV6-1; CDR3 protein: CVTRRESGNTIYF; CDR3 DNA: TGTGTCACTCGCAGGGAATCTGGAAACACCATATATTTT
clone size: NA; J gene: TRBJ1-2; D gene: NA; V gene: TRBV11-2; CDR3 protein: CASSFGGLRGYTF; CDR3 DNA: TGTGCCAGCAGCTTCGGGGGGCTTCGGGGCTACACCTTC
clone size: NA; J gene: TRBJ1-5; D gene: NA; V gene: TRBV10-2; CDR3 protein: CASATGGWQPQHF; CDR3 DNA: TGCGCCAGCGCAACGGGGGGCTGGCAGCCCCAGCATTTT
clone size: once; J gene: TRBJ2-3; D gene: TRBD2; V gene: TRBV7-8; CDR3 protein: CASSPLAGGPTDTQYF; CDR3 DNA: TGTGCCAGCAGCCCTCTGGCGGGAGGGCCCACAGATACGCAGTATTTT
clone size: few; J gene: TRBJ2-1; D gene: TRBD1; V gene: TRBV7-2; CDR3 protein: CASSLGTGFYNEQFF; CDR3 DNA: TGTGCCAGCAGCTTAGGGACAGGGTTCTACAATGAGCAGTTCTTC
clone size: NA; J gene: TRBJ2-2; D gene: TRBD2; V gene: TRBV7-3; CDR3 protein: CASSPSGTGSGTGELFF; CDR3 DNA: TGTGCCAGCAGCCCTAGCGGGACCGGCTCGGGAACCGGGGAGCTGTTTTTT
clone size: NA; J gene: TRBJ1-2; D gene: TRBD1; V gene: TRBV27; CDR3 protein: CASSLGRGNYGYTF; CDR3 DNA: TGTGCCAGCAGTTTGGGCAGGGGGAACTATGGCTACACCTTC
clone size: few; J gene: TRBJ1-4; D gene: NA; V gene: TRBV4-1; CDR3 protein: CASSQGTGEVEKLFF; CDR3 DNA: TGCGCCAGCAGCCAAGGGACTGGTGAGGTTGAAAAACTGTTTTTT
clone size: once; J gene: TRBJ1-3; D gene: TRBD1; V gene: TRBV5-4; CDR3 protein: CASSGGTGRDGNTIYF; CDR3 DNA: TGTGCCAGCAGCGGGGGGACAGGGCGGGATGGAAACACCATATATTTT
clone size: NA; J gene: TRBJ2-5; D gene: TRBD2; V gene: TRBV30; CDR3 protein: CAWSVRLAGVRGTQYF; CDR3 DNA: TGTGCCTGGAGTGTAAGACTAGCGGGGGTCAGAGGGACCCAGTACTTC
clone size: NA; J gene: TRBJ2-3; D gene: TRBD2; V gene: TRBV7-2; CDR3 protein: CASSWTSGTGRDTQYF; CDR3 DNA: TGTGCCAGCAGCTGGACTAGCGGAACAGGGAGGGATACGCAGTATTTT
clone size: NA; J gene: TRBJ2-3; D gene: TRBD2; V gene: TRBV5-1; CDR3 protein: CASSLRLAGGTDTQYF; CDR3 DNA: TGCGCCAGCAGCTTACGGCTAGCGGGGGGCACAGATACGCAGTATTTT
clone size: NA; J gene: TRBJ2-1; D gene: NA; V gene: TRBV27; CDR3 protein: CASSLFRGGGNEQFF; CDR3 DNA: TGTGCCAGCAGTTTATTCAGGGGAGGGGGAAATGAGCAGTTCTTC
clone size: NA; J gene: TRBJ2-1; D gene: NA; V gene: TRBV7-9; CDR3 protein: CSSSSLAEVLSYNEQFF; CDR3 DNA: TGTTCCAGCAGCTCCTTAGCGGAAGTTCTCTCCTACAATGAGCAGTTCTTC
clone size: NA; J gene: TRBJ1-1; D gene: NA; V gene: TRBV5-1; CDR3 protein: CASSFVENTEAFF; CDR3 DNA: TGCGCCAGCAGCTTCGTAGAGAACACTGAAGCTTTCTTT